This T cell receptor (beta chain) was recorded in a study of blood T cells in healthy people across ages. Next came a second PCR, run for about 7 to 12 cycles, which used a sample-barcoded 5' primer along with a J-beta primer mix. MiXCR, applied by TCRdb to the 5' RACE reads, yields one record per CDR3 protein. The table records approximately 780,000 distinct CDR3 sequences, about a quarter of them present only once. Healthy Caucasian individuals from Russia aged about 6 to 95 were enrolled as donors. Extractions gave at least 5.5 micrograms of total RNA per sample. General study findings and limits: The diversity estimates, figures obtained from one million T cells, were considered underestimates.

This clonotype was counted only a few times. Its antigen is undetermined. The CDR3 runs to 15 residues. Per germline, CDR1 SGDLS and CDR2 YYNGEE. J lost 0 bases, V lost 3 bases, and 3 bases had no gene match. The data were also submitted as part of a second study, on T cells of mothers and their children. That work adds: Mother-child pairs who were related displayed a slightly higher overlap than unrelated pairs, a difference that was non-significant.

Material for sequencing was blood. V is TRBV9 and J is TRBJ2-1; 7 bases map to TRBD2. This TCR derives from a boy younger than 18 in good health. In DNA, the CDR3 is TGTGCCAGCAGCGGGGGGGGAAGCTCCTACAATGAGCAGTTCTTC. Residues: CASSGGGSSYNEQFF. The entire variable domain, with the rest obtained from reference TRBV9 and TRBJ2-1, is as follows: DSGVTQTPKHLITATGQRVTLRCSPRSGDLSVYWYQQSLDQGLQFLIQYYNGEERAKGNILERFSAQQFPDLHSELNLSSLELGDSALYFCASSGGGSSYNEQFFGPGTRLTVL.